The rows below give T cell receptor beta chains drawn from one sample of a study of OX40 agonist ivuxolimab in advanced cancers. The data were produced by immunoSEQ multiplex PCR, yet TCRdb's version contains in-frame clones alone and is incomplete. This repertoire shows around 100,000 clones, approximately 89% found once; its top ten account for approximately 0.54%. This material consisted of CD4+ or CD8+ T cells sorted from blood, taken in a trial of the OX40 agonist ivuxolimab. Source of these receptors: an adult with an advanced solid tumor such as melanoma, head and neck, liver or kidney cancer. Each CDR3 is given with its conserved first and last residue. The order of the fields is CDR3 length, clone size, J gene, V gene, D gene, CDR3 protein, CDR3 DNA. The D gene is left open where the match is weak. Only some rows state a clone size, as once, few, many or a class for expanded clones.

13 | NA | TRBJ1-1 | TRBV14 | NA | CASSQGTNTEAFF | TGTGCCAGCAGCCAAGGGACCAACACTGAAGCTTTCTTT
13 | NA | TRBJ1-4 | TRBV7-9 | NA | CASSLAGAEKLFF | TGTGCCAGCAGCTTAGCAGGGGCCGAAAAACTGTTTTTT
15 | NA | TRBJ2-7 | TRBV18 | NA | CASSPGGGLRYEQYF | TGTGCCAGCTCACCTGGGGGAGGACTACGCTACGAGCAGTACTTC
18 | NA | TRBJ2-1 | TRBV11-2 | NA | CASSLRTPGGVGLNEQFF | TGTGCCAGCAGCTTACGGACCCCCGGGGGCGTCGGACTAAATGAGCAGTTCTTC
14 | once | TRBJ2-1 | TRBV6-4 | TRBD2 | CASSRDYGSNEQFF | TGTGCCAGCAGCCGGGACTACGGGTCTAATGAGCAGTTCTTC
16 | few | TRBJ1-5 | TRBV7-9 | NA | CASSLGLGTSNQPQHF | TGTGCCAGCAGCTTAGGATTAGGGACAAGCAATCAGCCCCAGCATTTT
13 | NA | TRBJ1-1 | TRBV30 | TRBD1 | CAWSRDRNTEAFF | TGTGCCTGGAGCCGGGACAGGAACACTGAAGCTTTCTTT
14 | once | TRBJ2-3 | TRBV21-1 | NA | CARLGTSGSCTQYF | TGTGCCAGGCTGGGGACTAGCGGGAGCTGTACGCAGTATTTT
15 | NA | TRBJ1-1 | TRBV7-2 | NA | CASSLGAGVNTEAFF | TGTGCCAGCAGCTTAGGCGCAGGGGTGAACACTGAAGCTTTCTTT
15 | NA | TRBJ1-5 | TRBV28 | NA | CASSLPQGPLEPQHF | TGTGCCAGCAGTTTACCCCAGGGTCCTTTAGAGCCCCAGCATTTT
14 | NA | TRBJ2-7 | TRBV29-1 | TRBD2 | CSVGVGTSGYEQYF | TGCAGCGTTGGGGTGGGGACTAGCGGTTACGAGCAGTACTTC
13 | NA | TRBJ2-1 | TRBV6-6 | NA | CASSYPVGNEQFF | TGTGCCAGCAGTTACCCAGTAGGTAATGAGCAGTTCTTC
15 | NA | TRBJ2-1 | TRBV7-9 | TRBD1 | CASSLGTAFSTEQFF | TGTGCCAGCAGCCTTGGGACAGCCTTTTCAACTGAGCAGTTCTTC